The 3 T cell receptor beta chains presented below share a single source sample, sequenced in a study of molecular identifiers for immune sequencing clone quantification. Using its own MiXCR run on the PCR reads, TCRdb lists one record per CDR3 protein. The sample lists 85,000 to 120,000 distinct CDR3 sequences, under 40% occurring once. Source material: naive CD8+ T cells from blood, with Jurkat cell RNA spiked in. Subset here: FACS-sorted CD8+CD4-CCR7+CD45RA+ naive T cells. The receptors here all came from a human donor in good health. Some libraries in this study had Jurkat cell RNA spiked in.

Only one count was recorded for this clonotype. V usage is TRBV21-1 and J usage is TRBJ2-6. TRBV21-1 is listed as a pseudogene. The CDR3 totals 18 residues. CDR3 nucleotide sequence: TGTGCCAGCAGCGTAAACAAGAAGTTTTACTCTGGGGCCACCGTCCTGACTTTC. Translation: CASSVNKKFYSGATVLTF.

In regard to this clonotype: Since a much larger clone is just one base distant, this may be a read error. The chain combines TRBV5-1 with TRBJ2-2; the match to TRBD1 covers 8 bases. Per germline, CDR1 SGHRS and CDR2 YFSETQ. With V trimmed by 3 bases and J by 6 bases, 10 bases remained unmatched. This CDR3 region has 16 residues. The CDR3 sequence is CASSWSGGAGSGELFF. The CDR3 DNA reads TGCGCCAGCAGCTGGTCAGGGGGCGCAGGGTCCGGGGAGCTGTTTTTT.

This clonotype occurred a few times. The V gene is TRBV27, the J gene TRBJ2-5, with D unresolved. The CDR3 spans 11 residues. V was clipped by 7 bases and J by 4 bases, with 7 bases between them. CDR1 is MNHEY and CDR2 is SMNVEV in the germline V gene (reference sequence). The CDR3 loop reads CASTFGETQYF. DNA for the CDR3: TGTGCCAGCACGTTCGGAGAGACCCAGTACTTC.